The clone carrying this T cell receptor (beta chain) has ten or more counts. The antigen is not known. RNA transcripts provided the source from which TCR beta CDR3 regions were amplified. RT-PCR in the first round (using the HTBI primer set) targeted the TCR CDR3. TCRdb passed the multiplex PCR reads through MiXCR, listing each CDR3 protein once. Of about 640,000 distinct CDR3 sequences listed, 45% are singletons. Germline V gene sequence: CDR1 SQVTM, CDR2 ANQGSEA. CDR3 size: 14 residues. V lost 2 bases and J lost 2, with 7 bases in between. This entry comes from a study of T cells in Graves' hyperthyroidism and ophthalmopathy. Findings and limits, study-wide: A model built on 13 V-J features separated ophthalmopathy from stable hyperthyroidism. Among clonotypes expanded in thyroid above 0.001, most were also found in blood.

Sequencing input: peripheral blood or thyroid tissue (not recorded which). The sequence came from an adult man with Graves' disease, either hyperthyroidism or ophthalmopathy (not recorded which). The rearrangement links TRBV29-1 to TRBJ2-6, with D possibly TRBD2 on 6 matching bases. The CDR3 sequence is CSVERGTGANVLTF. CDR3 bases: TGCAGCGTTGAACGGGGGACTGGGGCCAACGTCCTGACTTTC.